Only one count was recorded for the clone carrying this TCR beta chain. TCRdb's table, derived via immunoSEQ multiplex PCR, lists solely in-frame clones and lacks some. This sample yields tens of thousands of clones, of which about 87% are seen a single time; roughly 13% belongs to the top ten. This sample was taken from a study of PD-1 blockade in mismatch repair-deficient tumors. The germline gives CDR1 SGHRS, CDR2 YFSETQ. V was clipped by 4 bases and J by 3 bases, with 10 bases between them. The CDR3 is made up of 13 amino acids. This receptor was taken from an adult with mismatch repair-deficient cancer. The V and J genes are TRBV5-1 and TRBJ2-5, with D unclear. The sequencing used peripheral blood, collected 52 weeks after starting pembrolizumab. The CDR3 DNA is TGCGCCAGCAGCCCTAGAATTAAAGAGACCCAGTACTTC. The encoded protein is CASSPRIKETQYF.